This is a list of T cell receptor beta chains from one sample in a study of CD8 T cells in ankylosing spondylitis. TCRdb redid the calling of the 5' RACE reads with MiXCR, one entry per CDR3 protein. The profile shows around 210,000 distinct CDR3 sequences, over 7% of them singletons. The sequencing sample was made of blood, either unsorted or a sorted T cell fraction (not recorded which). These receptors were obtained from a female donor with ankylosing spondylitis or in good health (not recorded which). The CDR3 runs from the conserved cysteine through the conserved F or W. The D gene is left open where the match is weak. Expanded clones are given a class, and other clones once, few, many or no size at all.

v_call	j_call	clone_size	d_call	cdr3_nt	cdr3_aa
TRBV7-2	TRBJ2-1	-	-	TGTGCCAGCAGCTTAGATCCGAACAATGAGCAGTTCTTC	CASSLDPNNEQFF
TRBV4-3	TRBJ2-3	-	TRBD2	TGCGCCAGCAGCCAAGAGCCTAGCGGGACAGATACGCAGTATTTT	CASSQEPSGTDTQYF
TRBV20-1	TRBJ2-7	many	-	TGCAGTGCTGGGGAGACTACTCACTCCTACGAGCAGTACTTC	CSAGETTHSYEQYF
TRBV28	TRBJ2-7	many	TRBD1	TGTGCCAGCAGGGGACAGGGGGAGGGCCGCTACGAGCAGTACTTC	CASRGQGEGRYEQYF
TRBV7-2	TRBJ2-3	-	-	TGTACCAGCAGCTTAGGCTCGCGTAGCACAGATACGCAGTATTTT	CTSSLGSRSTDTQYF
TRBV15	TRBJ2-1	many	TRBD2	TGTGCCACCAGCAGAGCTCCTGAGCGGGAGACCTACAATGAGCAGTTCTTC	CATSRAPERETYNEQFF
TRBV7-2	TRBJ2-7	many	TRBD1	TGTGCCAGCAGCTTAGCGACGGACAGGGCCAAGTACGAGCAGTACTTC	CASSLATDRAKYEQYF
TRBV5-1	TRBJ1-5	many	-	TGCGCCAGCAGCTTGTCTAGGTTTTGGGGCAATCAGCCCCAGCATTTT	CASSLSRFWGNQPQHF
TRBV7-3	TRBJ2-3	few	TRBD2	TGTGCCAGCAGCTCGACGGGGGGTGCGCAGTATTTT	CASSSTGGAQYF
TRBV10-3	TRBJ1-1	many	TRBD1	TGTGCCATCACAAAGAAGAAAAGATCGACAGGGGCGAACACTGAAGCTTTCTTT	CAITKKKRSTGANTEAFF
TRBV15	TRBJ1-3	many	-	TGTGCCACCAGCAGAGTGCGGGGGGACTCCTCCACTGGAAACACCATATATTTT	CATSRVRGDSSTGNTIYF
TRBV20-1	TRBJ2-7	many	TRBD1	TGCAGTGCTCCCGGGACAGACCTCCTCCGTATAAGCTCCTACGAGCAGTACTTC	CSAPGTDLLRISSYEQYF
TRBV7-2	TRBJ1-5	many	-	TGTGCCAGCAGCCCAGGGTCTCGACAGCCCCAGCATTTT	CASSPGSRQPQHF
TRBV4-2	TRBJ2-1	many	TRBD1	TGTGCCAGCATGGGGACAGGCGATGAGCAGTTCTTC	CASMGTGDEQFF